The 13 T cell receptor beta chains listed next were all sequenced from one sample in a study of T cell responses to AZD1222 COVID-19 vaccine. Method: immunoSEQ multiplex PCR; TCRdb's copy keeps in-frame clones and lacks some. Of 90,000 to 150,000 clones detected, about 90% appear once; the ten largest clones hold about 10%. The specimen was peripheral blood, collected on day 0 of AZD1222 vaccination. The receptors stem from an adult in good health.

V and J are TRBV23-1 and TRBJ1-6; maybe TRBD1 (5 bases). TRBV23-1 is an open reading frame, and its role is uncertain. Trimming took 9 bases from V and 7 from J, leaving 31 bases between them. This CDR3 spans 19 amino acids. CDR3 in amino acids: CARPPPQGGLFHTNSPLHF. The CDR3 nucleotides read TGCGCCAGACCCCCCCCTCAGGGCGGCCTTTTTCACACCAATTCACCCCTCCACTTT.

The rearrangement joins TRBV7-3 to TRBJ2-6, with D uncertain. Trimming pared 2 bases from V and 4 bases from J, leaving 6 bases between. This CDR3 contains 14 residues. Germline V lookup: CDR1 SGHTA, CDR2 FQGTGA. CDR3 region: CASSLASGANVLTF. In DNA, the CDR3 is TGTGCCAGCAGCTTAGCATCCGGGGCCAACGTCCTGACTTTC. The entire variable domain, with the rest obtained from reference TRBV7-3 and TRBJ2-6, is as follows: GAGVSQTPSNKVTEKGKYVELRCDPISGHTALYWYRQSLGQGPEFLIYFQGTGAADDSGLPNDRFFAVRPEGSVSTLKIQRTERGDSAVYLCASSLASGANVLTFGAGSRLTVL.

This clone has only one observation. The chain carries TRBV7-2 and TRBJ2-7; D gene uncertain. V was cut by 2 bases and J by 3 bases, with 5 bases left in between. The CDR3 is made up of 12 amino acids. The V gene's germline CDR1 is SGHTA and CDR2 FQGNSA. The CDR3 loop is CASSLTGYEQYF. The CDR3 coding sequence is TGTGCCAGCAGCTTAACCGGCTACGAGCAGTACTTC.

CDR3 amino acids: CASSLPNSWFTEAFF. As DNA, the CDR3 is TGTGCCAGCAGCTTGCCGAACAGTTGGTTCACTGAAGCTTTCTTT. The chain recombines TRBV7-3 with TRBJ1-1; D gene unclear. V was pared by 3 bases and J by 4 bases, with 15 bases between. This CDR3 spans 15 amino acids. Per germline, CDR1 SGHTA and CDR2 FQGTGA. The whole variable domain, filled in from reference TRBV7-3 and TRBJ1-1, reads GAGVSQTPSNKVTEKGKYVELRCDPISGHTALYWYRQSLGQGPEFLIYFQGTGAADDSGLPNDRFFAVRPEGSVSTLKIQRTERGDSAVYLCASSLPNSWFTEAFFGQGTRLTVV.

This clone was seen a few times. This chain uses TRBV24-1 with TRBJ1-5, with D perhaps TRBD1 (5 bases). The ends were cut back, 3 bases at V and 0 bases at J, with 11 bases in the middle. This CDR3 contains 16 residues. CDR1 is KGHDR and CDR2 is SFDVKD in the germline V gene. CDR3 in DNA: TGTGCCACCAGTGATCAGACAGTTTATAGCAATCAGCCCCAGCATTTT. The encoded protein is CATSDQTVYSNQPQHF.

The chain is built from TRBV5-4 and TRBJ2-1; 8 nucleotides agree with TRBD1. V was clipped by 6 bases and J by 7 bases; unmatched bases: 12. This CDR3 is built from 15 residues. CDR1 SGHNT and CDR2 YYREEE come from the germline V gene (reference sequence). The CDR3, as DNA: TGTGCCAGCACCCTAGGGACAGGCACCAGTAATGAGCAGTTCTTC. This encodes CASTLGTGTSNEQFF.

This chain joins TRBV23-1 and TRBJ2-2; 9 bases agree with TRBD2. TRBV23-1 is designated an ORF whose function remains uncertain. CDR3 size: 17 residues. V lost 0 bases and J lost 6; bases outside the gene matches: 8. The CDR3 coding sequence is TGCGCCAGCAGTCAATCCCAGCTAGCGGGAAACGCCGGGGAGCTGTTTTTT. Translated, it gives CASSQSQLAGNAGELFF.

The gene calls are TRBV11-3 and TRBJ2-7; D remains ambiguous. The length of the CDR3 is 12 residues. Germline V gives CDR1 SGHNT, CDR2 YENEEA. Deletions cut 3 bases from V and 6 bases from J, with 9 bases between. The chain's CDR3 is CASSFETGEQYF. CDR3 coding DNA: TGTGCCAGCAGCTTTGAGACCGGCGAGCAGTACTTC.

This clone was found a few times. This sequence joins TRBV7-8 and TRBJ1-5, with D perhaps matching TRBD1 (6 bases). The germline V and J ends were trimmed by 5 bases and 6 bases, with 20 bases remaining between them. The CDR3 is made up of 16 amino acids. In germline, CDR1 is SGHVS, CDR2 FQNEAQ. The CDR3 region is CASSPALGGGVQPQHF. The CDR3 nucleotides are TGTGCCAGCAGCCCAGCTCTAGGGGGGGGTGTTCAGCCCCAGCATTTT.

The J gene is TRBJ1-2, the V gene TRBV15; 10 bases map to TRBD1. Per germline, CDR1 LNHNV and CDR2 YYDKDF (reference sequence). The CDR3 has 15 residues. The J segment lost 4 bases and the V segment lost 1 base, leaving 3 bases of the junction unmatched. DNA for the CDR3: TGTGCCACCAGCAGAGGACAGGGGGCCACCTATGGCTACACCTTC. Residues: CATSRGQGATYGYTF.

J is TRBJ1-2 and V is TRBV10-2, with no clear D. Trimming removed 3 bases at V and 8 bases at J, with 10 bases between. This CDR3 is 12 amino acids long. The germline CDR1 and CDR2 sequences are WSHSY and SAAADI. The CDR3, as DNA: TGCGCCAGCAGTGACGGCAGCCGGGGCTACACCTTC. Its protein is CASSDGSRGYTF.

V usage is TRBV9 and J usage is TRBJ1-2, with no clear D. The CDR3 is 15 residues long. Trimming cost V 0 bases and J 0 bases, with 9 bases left between them. Per the germline V gene, CDR1 is SGDLS and CDR2 is YYNGEE. DNA of the CDR3: TGTGCCAGCAGCGTAGATACAGCTTCTAACTATGGCTACACCTTC. This sequence encodes CASSVDTASNYGYTF. Full variable domain (missing parts from reference TRBV9 and TRBJ1-2): DSGVTQTPKHLITATGQRVTLRCSPRSGDLSVYWYQQSLDQGLQFLIQYYNGEERAKGNILERFSAQQFPDLHSELNLSSLELGDSALYFCASSVDTASNYGYTFGSGTRLTVV.

V is TRBV7-2 and J is TRBJ1-2; 10 positions agree with TRBD1. The CDR3 is 15 residues long. The germline V gene has CDR1 SGHTA and CDR2 FQGNSA. Losses at the gene ends were 5 bases for V and 3 bases for J; bases not matched to a gene: 6. Here the CDR3 reads CASSQQTGGYYGYTF. CDR3 nucleotides: TGTGCCAGCAGCCAACAGACAGGGGGCTACTATGGCTACACCTTC.